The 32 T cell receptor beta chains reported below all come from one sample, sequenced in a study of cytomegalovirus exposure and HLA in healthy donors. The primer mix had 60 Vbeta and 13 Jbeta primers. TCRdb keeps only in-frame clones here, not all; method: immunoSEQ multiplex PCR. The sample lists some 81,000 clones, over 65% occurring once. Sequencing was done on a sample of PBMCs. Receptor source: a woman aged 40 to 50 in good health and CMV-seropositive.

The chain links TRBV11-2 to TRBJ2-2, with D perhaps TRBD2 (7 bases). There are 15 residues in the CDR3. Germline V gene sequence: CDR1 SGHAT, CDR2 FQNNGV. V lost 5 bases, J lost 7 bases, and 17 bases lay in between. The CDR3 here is CASSARRGGRGELFF. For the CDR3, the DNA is TGTGCCAGCAGCGCCCGAAGGGGGGGCCGCGGGGAGCTGTTTTTT.

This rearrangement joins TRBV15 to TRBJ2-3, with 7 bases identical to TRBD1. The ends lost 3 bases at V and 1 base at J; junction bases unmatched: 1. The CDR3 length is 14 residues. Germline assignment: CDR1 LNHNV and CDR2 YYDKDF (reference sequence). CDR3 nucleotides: TGTGCCACCAGCAGGGGACAGCGCACAGATACGCAGTATTTT. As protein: CATSRGQRTDTQYF.

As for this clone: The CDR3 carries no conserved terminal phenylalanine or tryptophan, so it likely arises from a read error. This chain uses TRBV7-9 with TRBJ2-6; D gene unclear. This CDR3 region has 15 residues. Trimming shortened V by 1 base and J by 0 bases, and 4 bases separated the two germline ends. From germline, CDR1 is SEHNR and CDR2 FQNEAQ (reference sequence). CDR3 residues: CASSLDNSGANVLTV. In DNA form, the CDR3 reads TGTGCCAGCAGCTTAGACAACTCTGGGGCCAACGTCCTGACTGTC.

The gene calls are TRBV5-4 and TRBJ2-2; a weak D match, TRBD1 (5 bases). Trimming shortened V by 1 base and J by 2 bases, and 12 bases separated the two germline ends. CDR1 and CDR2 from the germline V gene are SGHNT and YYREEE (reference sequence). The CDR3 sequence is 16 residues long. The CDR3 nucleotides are TGTGCCAGCAGCTTGTTTAGGGGTTTAAACACCGGGGAGCTGTTTTTT. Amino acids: CASSLFRGLNTGELFF.

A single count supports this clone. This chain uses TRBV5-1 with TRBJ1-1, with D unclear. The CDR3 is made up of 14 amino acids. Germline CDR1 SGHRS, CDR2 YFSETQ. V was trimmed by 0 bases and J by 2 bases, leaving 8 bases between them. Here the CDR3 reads CASSLAIDNTEAFF. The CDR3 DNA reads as TGCGCCAGCAGCTTGGCTATAGATAACACTGAAGCTTTCTTT. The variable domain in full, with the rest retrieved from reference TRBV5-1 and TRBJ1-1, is KAGVTQTPRYLIKTRGQQVTLSCSPISGHRSVSWYQQTPGQGLQFLFEYFSETQRNKGNFPGRFSGRQFSNSRSEMNVSTLELGDSALYLCASSLAIDNTEAFFGQGTRLTVV.

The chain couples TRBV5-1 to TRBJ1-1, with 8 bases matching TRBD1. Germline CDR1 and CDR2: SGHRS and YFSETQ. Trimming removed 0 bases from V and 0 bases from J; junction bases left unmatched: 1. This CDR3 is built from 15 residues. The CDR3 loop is CASSLVDRVNTEAFF. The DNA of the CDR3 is TGCGCCAGCAGCTTGGTGGACAGGGTGAACACTGAAGCTTTCTTT.

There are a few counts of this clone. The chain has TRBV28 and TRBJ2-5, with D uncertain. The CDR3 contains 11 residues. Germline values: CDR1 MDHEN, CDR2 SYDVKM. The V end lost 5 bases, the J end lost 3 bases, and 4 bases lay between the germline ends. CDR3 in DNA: TGTGCCAGCAGTCCAGAAGAGACCCAGTACTTC. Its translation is CASSPEETQYF.

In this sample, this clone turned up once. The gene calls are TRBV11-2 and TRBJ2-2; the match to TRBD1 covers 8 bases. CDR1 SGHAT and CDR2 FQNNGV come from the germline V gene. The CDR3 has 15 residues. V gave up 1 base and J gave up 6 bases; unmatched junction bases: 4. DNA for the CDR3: TGTGCCAGCAGCTTAGGGTGGACAGGGCCCGGGGAGCTGTTTTTT. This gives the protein CASSLGWTGPGELFF.

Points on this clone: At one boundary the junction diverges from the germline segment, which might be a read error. CDR3 DNA: TGTGCCAGCAGTATCGCCGGGACAGGACCACGTTTC. This gives the protein CASSIAGTGPRF. V is TRBV25-1 and J is TRBJ1-2; 8 bases are shared with TRBD1. Germline CDR1 is MGHDK and CDR2 is SYGVNS. CDR3 length: 12 residues.

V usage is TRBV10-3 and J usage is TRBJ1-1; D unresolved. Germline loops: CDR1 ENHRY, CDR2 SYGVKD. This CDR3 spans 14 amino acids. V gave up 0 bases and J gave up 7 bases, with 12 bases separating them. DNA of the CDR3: TGTGCCATCAGTGAGTCGGTAGGGAGCAATGAAGCTTTCTTT. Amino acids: CAISESVGSNEAFF.

The CDR3 region is CASSQGRAGGTNYEQYF. In nucleotides, the CDR3 is TGTGCCAGCAGCCAAGGTAGGGCAGGGGGTACGAACTACGAGCAGTACTTC. The rearrangement uses TRBV4-2 and TRBJ2-7; 7 bases are shared with TRBD1. The CDR3 is made up of 17 amino acids. V lost 1 base and J lost 3; bases outside the gene matches: 12. The germline V gene encodes CDR1 LGHNA and CDR2 YNFKEQ.

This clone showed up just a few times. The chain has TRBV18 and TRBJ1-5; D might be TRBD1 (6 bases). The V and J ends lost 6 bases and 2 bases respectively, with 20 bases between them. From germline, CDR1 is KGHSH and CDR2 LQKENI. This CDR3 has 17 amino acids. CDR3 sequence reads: CASSPKQGVEGNQPQHF. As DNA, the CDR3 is TGTGCCAGCTCTCCAAAACAGGGTGTTGAGGGCAATCAGCCCCAGCATTTT.

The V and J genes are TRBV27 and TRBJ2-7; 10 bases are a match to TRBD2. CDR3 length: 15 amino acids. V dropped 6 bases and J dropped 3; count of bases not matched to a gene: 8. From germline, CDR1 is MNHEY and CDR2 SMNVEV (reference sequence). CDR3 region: CASRTLAGAVYEQYF. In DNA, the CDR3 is TGTGCCAGCAGAACCCTAGCGGGAGCAGTCTACGAGCAGTACTTC.

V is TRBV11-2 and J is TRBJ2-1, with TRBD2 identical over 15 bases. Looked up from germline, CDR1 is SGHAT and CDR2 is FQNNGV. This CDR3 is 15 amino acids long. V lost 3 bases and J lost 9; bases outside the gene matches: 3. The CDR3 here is CASSFWTSGRGEQFF. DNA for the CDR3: TGTGCCAGCAGCTTTTGGACTAGCGGGAGGGGTGAGCAGTTCTTC.

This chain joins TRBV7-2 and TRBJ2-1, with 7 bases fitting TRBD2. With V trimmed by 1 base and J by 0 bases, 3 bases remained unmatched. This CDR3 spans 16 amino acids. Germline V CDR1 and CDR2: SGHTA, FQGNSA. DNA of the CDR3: TGTGCCAGCAGCTTAGGGGCTAGCGGCTCCTACAATGAGCAGTTCTTC. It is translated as CASSLGASGSYNEQFF.

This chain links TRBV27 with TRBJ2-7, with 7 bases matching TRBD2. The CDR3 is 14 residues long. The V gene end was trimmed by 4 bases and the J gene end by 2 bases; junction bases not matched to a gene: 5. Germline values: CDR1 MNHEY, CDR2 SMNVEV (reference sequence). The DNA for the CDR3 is TGTGCCAGCAGTTCAGTGGGAGGGCCCTACGAGCAGTACTTC. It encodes CASSSVGGPYEQYF.

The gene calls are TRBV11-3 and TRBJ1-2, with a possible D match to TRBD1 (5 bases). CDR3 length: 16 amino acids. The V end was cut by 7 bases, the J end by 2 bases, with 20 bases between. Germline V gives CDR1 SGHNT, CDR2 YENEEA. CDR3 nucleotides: TGTGCCAGCACCCCAGGCCAGGGACTCCTCAACTATGGCTACACCTTC. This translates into CASTPGQGLLNYGYTF.

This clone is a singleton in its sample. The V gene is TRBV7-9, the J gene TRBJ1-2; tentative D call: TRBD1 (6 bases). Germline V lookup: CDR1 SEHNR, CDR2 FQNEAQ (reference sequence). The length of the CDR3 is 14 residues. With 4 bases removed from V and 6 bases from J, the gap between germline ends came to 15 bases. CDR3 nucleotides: TGTGCCAGCAGCTCGGACAGTGACCTGGATGGCTACACCTTC. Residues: CASSSDSDLDGYTF.

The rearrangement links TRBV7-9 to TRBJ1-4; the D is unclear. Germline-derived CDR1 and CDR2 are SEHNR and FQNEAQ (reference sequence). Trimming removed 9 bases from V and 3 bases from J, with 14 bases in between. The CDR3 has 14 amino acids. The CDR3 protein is CASIRSGSNEKLFF. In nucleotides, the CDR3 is TGTGCCAGTATCCGTTCCGGGTCTAATGAAAAACTGTTTTTT.

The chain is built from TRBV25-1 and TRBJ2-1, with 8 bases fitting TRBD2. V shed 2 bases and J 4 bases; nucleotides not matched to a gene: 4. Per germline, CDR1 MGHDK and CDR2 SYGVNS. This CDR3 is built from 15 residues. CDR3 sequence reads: CASSEPRGGYNEQFF. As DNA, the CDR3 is TGTGCCAGCAGTGAACCCCGGGGGGGGTACAATGAGCAGTTCTTC. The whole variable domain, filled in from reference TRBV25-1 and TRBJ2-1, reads EADIYQTPRYLVIGTGKKITLECSQTMGHDKMYWYQQDPGMELHLIHYSYGVNSTEKGDLSSESTVSRIRTEHFPLTLESARPSHTSQYLCASSEPRGGYNEQFFGPGTRLTVL.

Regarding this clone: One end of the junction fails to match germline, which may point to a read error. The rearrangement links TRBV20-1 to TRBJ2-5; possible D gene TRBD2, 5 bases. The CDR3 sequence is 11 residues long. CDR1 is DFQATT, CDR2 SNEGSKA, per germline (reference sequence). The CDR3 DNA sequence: TGCAGCGCTACTAGTACAGAGACCCAGTACTTC. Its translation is CSATSTETQYF.

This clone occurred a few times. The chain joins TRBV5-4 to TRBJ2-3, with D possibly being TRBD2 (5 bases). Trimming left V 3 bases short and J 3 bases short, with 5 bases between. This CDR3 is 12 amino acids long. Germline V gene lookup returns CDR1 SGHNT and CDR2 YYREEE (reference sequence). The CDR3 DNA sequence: TGTGCCAGCAGCTCGGGGACAGATACGCAGTATTTT. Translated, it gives CASSSGTDTQYF.

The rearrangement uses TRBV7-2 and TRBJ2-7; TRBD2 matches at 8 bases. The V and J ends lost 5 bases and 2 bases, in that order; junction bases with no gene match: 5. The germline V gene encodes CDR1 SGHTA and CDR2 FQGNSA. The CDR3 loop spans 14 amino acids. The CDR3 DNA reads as TGTGCCAGCAGCCCCGGGACTAGGACCTACGAGCAGTACTTC. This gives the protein CASSPGTRTYEQYF.

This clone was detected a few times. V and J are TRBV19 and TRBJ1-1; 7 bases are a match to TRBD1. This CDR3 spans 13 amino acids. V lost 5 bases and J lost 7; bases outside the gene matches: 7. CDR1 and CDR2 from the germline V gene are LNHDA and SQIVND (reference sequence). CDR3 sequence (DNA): TGTGCCAGTAGTGTCCAGGGGGTCGGTGAAGCTTTCTTT. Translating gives CASSVQGVGEAFF.

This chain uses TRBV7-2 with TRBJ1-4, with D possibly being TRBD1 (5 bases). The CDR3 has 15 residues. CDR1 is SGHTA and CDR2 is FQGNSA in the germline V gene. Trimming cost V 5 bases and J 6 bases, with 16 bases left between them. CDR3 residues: CASSAGWQGYEKLFF. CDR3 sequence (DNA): TGTGCCAGCAGCGCCGGATGGCAGGGTTATGAAAAACTGTTTTTT. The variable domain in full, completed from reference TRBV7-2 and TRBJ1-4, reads GAGVSQSPSNKVTEKGKDVELRCDPISGHTALYWYRQSLGQGLEFLIYFQGNSAPDKSGLPSDRFSAERTGGSVSTLTIQRTQQEDSAVYLCASSAGWQGYEKLFFGSGTQLSVL.

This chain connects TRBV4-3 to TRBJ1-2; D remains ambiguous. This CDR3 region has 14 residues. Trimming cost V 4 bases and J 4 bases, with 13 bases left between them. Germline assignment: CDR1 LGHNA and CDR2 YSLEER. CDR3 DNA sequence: TGCGCCAGCAGCCCCAGTCCCGGCGGCTATGGCTACACCTTC. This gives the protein CASSPSPGGYGYTF.

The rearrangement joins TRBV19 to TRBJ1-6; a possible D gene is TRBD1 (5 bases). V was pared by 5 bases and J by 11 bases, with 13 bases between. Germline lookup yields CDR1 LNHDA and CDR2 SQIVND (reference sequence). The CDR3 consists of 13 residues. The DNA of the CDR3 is TGTGCCAGTAGTTGGGTAGGGGAGGCACCCCTCCACTTT. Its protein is CASSWVGEAPLHF.

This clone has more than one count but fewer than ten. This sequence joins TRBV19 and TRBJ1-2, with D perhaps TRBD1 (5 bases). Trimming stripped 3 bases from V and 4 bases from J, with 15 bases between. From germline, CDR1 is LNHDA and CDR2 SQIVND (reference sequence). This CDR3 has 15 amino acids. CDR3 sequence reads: CASSIPQGLLYGYTF. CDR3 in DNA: TGTGCCAGTAGTATCCCCCAGGGACTTCTCTATGGCTACACCTTC. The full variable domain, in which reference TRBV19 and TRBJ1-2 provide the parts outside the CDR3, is DGGITQSPKYLFRKEGQNVTLSCEQNLNHDAMYWYRQDPGQGLRLIYYSQIVNDFQKGDIAEGYSVSREKKESFPLTVTSAQKNPTAFYLCASSIPQGLLYGYTFGSGTRLTVV.

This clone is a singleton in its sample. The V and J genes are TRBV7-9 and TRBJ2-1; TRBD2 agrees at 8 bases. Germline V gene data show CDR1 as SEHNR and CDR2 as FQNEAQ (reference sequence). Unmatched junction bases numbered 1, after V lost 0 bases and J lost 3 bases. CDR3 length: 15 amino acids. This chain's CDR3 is CASSLASGNYNEQFF. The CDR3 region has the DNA TGTGCCAGCAGCTTAGCTAGCGGGAACTACAATGAGCAGTTCTTC.

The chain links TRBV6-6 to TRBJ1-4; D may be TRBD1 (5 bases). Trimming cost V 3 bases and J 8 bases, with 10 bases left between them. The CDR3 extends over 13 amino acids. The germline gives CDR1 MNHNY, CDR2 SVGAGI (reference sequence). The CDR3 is CASSYLRQEKLFF. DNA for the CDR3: TGTGCCAGCAGTTATCTTAGACAGGAAAAACTGTTTTTT.

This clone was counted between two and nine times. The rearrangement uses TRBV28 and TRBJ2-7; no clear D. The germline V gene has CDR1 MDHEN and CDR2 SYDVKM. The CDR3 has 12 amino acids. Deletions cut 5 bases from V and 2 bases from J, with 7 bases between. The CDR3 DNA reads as TGTGCCAGCAGTGTTCCCACCTACGAGCAGTACTTC. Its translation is CASSVPTYEQYF.

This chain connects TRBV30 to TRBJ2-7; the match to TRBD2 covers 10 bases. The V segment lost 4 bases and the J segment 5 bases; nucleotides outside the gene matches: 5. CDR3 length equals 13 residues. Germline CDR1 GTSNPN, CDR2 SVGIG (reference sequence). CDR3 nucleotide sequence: TGTGCCTGGACTAGCGGGGGACCCCACGAGCAGTACTTC. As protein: CAWTSGGPHEQYF.